This is a list of T cell receptor beta chains from one sample in a study of T cell repertoires in cytomegalovirus infection. MiXCR, run by TCRdb on the reads, gives a single entry per CDR3 protein. The sample consists of some 480,000 distinct CDR3 sequences, around 35% of them appearing once. Antigens of these TCRs are unknown. The input for sequencing was cultured PBMCs, taken from culture after CMV antigen stimulation. These receptors were taken from a human donor in good health (CMV status not recorded). Some clones in this sample may be carry-over from other donors' samples. CDR3s include the opening cysteine and the closing phenylalanine or tryptophan. Fields, in order: V gene, D gene, J gene, clone size, CDR3 protein, CDR3 DNA. D genes are given only for firm matches. Some rows have no size entry. The others give once, few or many, or a class for an expanded clone.

v_call: TRBV6-2/TRBV6-3; d_call: -; j_call: TRBJ2-7; clone_size: few; cdr3_aa: CASSIPQGIIYEQYF; cdr3_nt: TGTGCCAGCAGCATCCCCCAGGGAATAATCTACGAGCAGTACTTC
v_call: TRBV7-8; d_call: TRBD2; j_call: TRBJ2-5; clone_size: many; cdr3_aa: CASSGRLAARETQYF; cdr3_nt: TGTGCCAGCAGCGGCCGACTAGCGGCTCGAGAGACCCAGTACTTC
v_call: TRBV7-8; d_call: -; j_call: TRBJ2-7; clone_size: -; cdr3_aa: CASSYAPYEQYF; cdr3_nt: TGTGCCAGCAGCTATGCCCCCTACGAGCAGTACTTC
v_call: TRBV20-1; d_call: -; j_call: TRBJ1-1; clone_size: -; cdr3_aa: CSALGAGGNTEAFF; cdr3_nt: TGCAGTGCCCTAGGGGCGGGGGGAAACACTGAAGCTTTCTTT
v_call: TRBV12-3/TRBV12-4; d_call: -; j_call: TRBJ2-5; clone_size: -; cdr3_aa: CASSFSPNQETQYF; cdr3_nt: TGTGCCAGCAGTTTTAGTCCCAATCAAGAGACCCAGTACTTC
v_call: TRBV7-6; d_call: TRBD1; j_call: TRBJ2-2; clone_size: few; cdr3_aa: CASSDRGPNTGELFF; cdr3_nt: TGTGCCAGCAGCGACAGGGGGCCTAACACCGGGGAGCTGTTTTTT
v_call: TRBV4-1; d_call: -; j_call: TRBJ1-5; clone_size: -; cdr3_aa: CASSQVAGQGKHF; cdr3_nt: TGCGCCAGCAGCCAAGTCGCTGGGCAGGGTAAGCATTTT
v_call: TRBV15; d_call: -; j_call: TRBJ2-4; clone_size: -; cdr3_aa: CATSRAENIQYF; cdr3_nt: TGTGCCACCAGCAGAGCTGAGAACATTCAGTACTTC
v_call: TRBV7-9; d_call: -; j_call: TRBJ2-1; clone_size: few; cdr3_aa: CASSITSSVGNEQFF; cdr3_nt: TGTGCCAGCAGCATTACAAGTTCCGTTGGGAATGAGCAGTTCTTC
v_call: TRBV7-2; d_call: -; j_call: TRBJ1-2; clone_size: many; cdr3_aa: CASSQAGDLRRGYTF; cdr3_nt: TGTGCCAGCAGCCAAGCTGGGGACCTTCGGAGGGGCTACACCTTC
v_call: TRBV19; d_call: TRBD1; j_call: TRBJ2-1; clone_size: once; cdr3_aa: CASLPLGQGVHEQFF; cdr3_nt: TGTGCCAGTTTGCCTTTGGGACAGGGGGTACATGAGCAGTTCTTC
v_call: TRBV7-2; d_call: -; j_call: TRBJ1-3; clone_size: -; cdr3_aa: CASSPGTHGNTIYF; cdr3_nt: TGTGCCAGCAGCCCCGGGACACATGGAAACACCATATATTTT
v_call: TRBV6-4; d_call: -; j_call: TRBJ2-5; clone_size: few; cdr3_aa: CASARTTQETQYF; cdr3_nt: TGTGCCAGCGCGAGGACTACCCAAGAGACCCAGTACTTC
v_call: TRBV4-3; d_call: TRBD2; j_call: TRBJ2-1; clone_size: many; cdr3_aa: CASSQETSGYNEQFF; cdr3_nt: TGCGCCAGCAGCCAAGAGACTAGCGGCTACAATGAGCAGTTCTTC
v_call: TRBV20-1; d_call: TRBD2; j_call: TRBJ2-3; clone_size: -; cdr3_aa: CSANLAGRTDTQYF; cdr3_nt: TGCAGTGCGAACCTAGCGGGCCGCACAGATACGCAGTATTTT
v_call: TRBV28; d_call: -; j_call: TRBJ1-5; clone_size: -; cdr3_aa: CASSTRGGQPQHF; cdr3_nt: TGTGCCAGCAGCACTCGTGGGGGTCAGCCCCAGCATTTT
v_call: TRBV7-2; d_call: -; j_call: TRBJ2-7; clone_size: many; cdr3_aa: CASSKWGTYEQYF; cdr3_nt: TGTGCCAGCAGCAAATGGGGAACTTACGAGCAGTACTTC
v_call: TRBV7-6; d_call: TRBD1; j_call: TRBJ1-1; clone_size: -; cdr3_aa: CASLPQQGSTEAFF; cdr3_nt: TGTGCCAGCCTCCCTCAACAGGGGAGCACTGAAGCTTTCTTT
v_call: TRBV7-2; d_call: TRBD2; j_call: TRBJ2-1; clone_size: many; cdr3_aa: CASSLGGRGAIDEQFF; cdr3_nt: TGTGCCAGCAGCTTAGGGGGGCGGGGGGCGATCGATGAGCAGTTCTTC
v_call: TRBV27; d_call: TRBD1; j_call: TRBJ1-6; clone_size: -; cdr3_aa: CASSATGGDSPLHF; cdr3_nt: TGTGCCAGCAGTGCTACAGGGGGGGATTCACCCCTCCACTTT
v_call: TRBV25-1; d_call: -; j_call: TRBJ2-7; clone_size: -; cdr3_aa: CASSELTTTLYEQYF; cdr3_nt: TGTGCCAGCAGTGAACTCACGACGACACTGTACGAGCAGTACTTC
v_call: TRBV11-2; d_call: -; j_call: TRBJ1-5; clone_size: -; cdr3_aa: CASSLDHRPNQPQHF; cdr3_nt: TGTGCCAGCAGCTTAGATCACCGACCCAATCAGCCCCAGCATTTT
v_call: TRBV7-9; d_call: TRBD2; j_call: TRBJ2-1; clone_size: -; cdr3_aa: CASSPRAGGPFDEQFF; cdr3_nt: TGTGCCAGCAGCCCTAGGGCGGGAGGGCCATTTGATGAGCAGTTCTTC
v_call: TRBV6-5; d_call: -; j_call: TRBJ2-3; clone_size: few; cdr3_aa: CASSYLPLETDTQYF; cdr3_nt: TGTGCCAGCAGTTACCTCCCGTTGGAGACAGATACGCAGTATTTT
v_call: TRBV19; d_call: -; j_call: TRBJ2-1; clone_size: -; cdr3_aa: CASSIEPFSYNEQFF; cdr3_nt: TGTGCCAGTAGTATAGAGCCGTTTTCCTACAATGAGCAGTTCTTC
v_call: TRBV7-2; d_call: -; j_call: TRBJ1-2; clone_size: many; cdr3_aa: CASSLRDNYGYTF; cdr3_nt: TGTGCCAGCAGCTTACGAGACAACTATGGCTACACCTTC
v_call: TRBV7-9; d_call: TRBD1; j_call: TRBJ1-6; clone_size: few; cdr3_aa: CASSNRGASNSPLHF; cdr3_nt: TGTGCCAGCAGCAACAGGGGGGCCAGTAATTCACCCCTCCACTTT
v_call: TRBV19; d_call: -; j_call: TRBJ2-5; clone_size: few; cdr3_aa: CASKWRASETQYF; cdr3_nt: TGTGCCAGTAAGTGGAGGGCATCAGAGACCCAGTACTTC
v_call: TRBV28; d_call: -; j_call: TRBJ2-7; clone_size: few; cdr3_aa: CASSPTPQGTLSYEQYF; cdr3_nt: TGTGCCAGCAGTCCCACTCCGCAGGGTACCCTCTCTTACGAGCAGTACTTC
v_call: TRBV28; d_call: -; j_call: TRBJ1-5; clone_size: few; cdr3_aa: CASSLVEGPSNQPQHF; cdr3_nt: TGTGCCAGCAGTTTAGTGGAGGGACCAAGCAATCAGCCCCAGCATTTT
v_call: TRBV7-2; d_call: TRBD1; j_call: TRBJ1-1; clone_size: few; cdr3_aa: CASSLGGDRVTAFF; cdr3_nt: TGTGCCAGCAGCTTAGGGGGTGACAGGGTAACCGCTTTCTTT
v_call: TRBV11-3; d_call: -; j_call: TRBJ2-1; clone_size: -; cdr3_aa: CASSLRFSNEQFF; cdr3_nt: TGTGCCAGCAGCTTGAGGTTTTCCAATGAGCAGTTCTTC
v_call: TRBV7-8; d_call: -; j_call: TRBJ2-7; clone_size: few; cdr3_aa: CASSFDWYEQYF; cdr3_nt: TGTGCCAGCAGCTTCGACTGGTACGAGCAGTACTTC
v_call: TRBV28; d_call: -; j_call: TRBJ2-3; clone_size: -; cdr3_aa: CASSFGPGAADTQYF; cdr3_nt: TGTGCCAGCAGTTTTGGGCCAGGGGCGGCAGATACGCAGTATTTT
v_call: TRBV19; d_call: -; j_call: TRBJ2-2; clone_size: many; cdr3_aa: CASKGEIGTGELFF; cdr3_nt: TGTGCCAGTAAGGGCGAGATAGGCACCGGGGAGCTGTTTTTT
v_call: TRBV7-2; d_call: TRBD1; j_call: TRBJ2-1; clone_size: many; cdr3_aa: CASSGQGSSSSYNEQFF; cdr3_nt: TGTGCCAGCAGCGGACAGGGTAGTTCGTCCTCCTACAATGAGCAGTTCTTC
v_call: TRBV7-2; d_call: TRBD2; j_call: TRBJ2-3; clone_size: few; cdr3_aa: CASSWTGLAGDTQYF; cdr3_nt: TGTGCCAGCAGCTGGACGGGACTAGCGGGAGATACGCAGTATTTT
v_call: TRBV7-2; d_call: -; j_call: TRBJ2-3; clone_size: many; cdr3_aa: CASSLAIVRRGTDTQYF; cdr3_nt: TGTGCCAGCAGCTTAGCGATTGTTAGGAGGGGCACAGATACGCAGTATTTT
v_call: TRBV7-9; d_call: TRBD2; j_call: TRBJ2-7; clone_size: few; cdr3_aa: CASSFSGLAGGEQYF; cdr3_nt: TGTGCCAGCAGCTTCTCGGGACTAGCGGGAGGCGAGCAGTACTTC
v_call: TRBV6-5; d_call: TRBD1; j_call: TRBJ1-3; clone_size: -; cdr3_aa: CASSSWTGAGNTIYF; cdr3_nt: TGTGCCAGCAGTTCCTGGACAGGGGCTGGAAACACCATATATTTT
v_call: TRBV19; d_call: TRBD1; j_call: TRBJ2-1; clone_size: few; cdr3_aa: CASSVDRQGVRPLVPNSYNEQFF; cdr3_nt: TGTGCCAGTAGTGTCGACCGACAGGGTGTGAGACCACTTGTCCCGAACTCCTACAATGAGCAGTTCTTC
v_call: TRBV6-1; d_call: TRBD1; j_call: TRBJ1-3; clone_size: -; cdr3_aa: CASSDRGRRNTIYF; cdr3_nt: TGTGCCAGCAGTGACAGGGGGCGCAGAAACACCATATATTTT
v_call: TRBV10-3; d_call: -; j_call: TRBJ1-5; clone_size: -; cdr3_aa: CAISESDQPQHF; cdr3_nt: TGTGCCATCAGTGAGTCGGATCAGCCCCAGCATTTT
v_call: TRBV28; d_call: -; j_call: TRBJ2-5; clone_size: few; cdr3_aa: CASSLSAGWKETQYF; cdr3_nt: TGTGCCAGCAGTTTATCAGCAGGGTGGAAAGAGACCCAGTACTTC
v_call: TRBV4-3; d_call: -; j_call: TRBJ2-7; clone_size: few; cdr3_aa: CASSQDFGETFYEQYF; cdr3_nt: TGCGCCAGCAGCCAAGATTTCGGGGAGACTTTCTACGAGCAGTACTTC
v_call: TRBV6-2/TRBV6-3; d_call: -; j_call: TRBJ2-5; clone_size: -; cdr3_aa: CASSYPLDRRLQETQYF; cdr3_nt: TGTGCCAGCAGTTACCCCTTGGATAGAAGACTTCAAGAGACCCAGTACTTC
v_call: TRBV12-3/TRBV12-4; d_call: -; j_call: TRBJ2-1; clone_size: -; cdr3_aa: CASSFKGNLPHNEQFF; cdr3_nt: TGTGCCAGCAGTTTTAAGGGGAACCTTCCTCACAATGAGCAGTTCTTC
v_call: TRBV7-6; d_call: -; j_call: TRBJ2-2; clone_size: -; cdr3_aa: CASSPQRTGELFF; cdr3_nt: TGTGCCAGCAGCCCACAGAGGACCGGGGAGCTGTTTTTT
v_call: TRBV6-5; d_call: TRBD2; j_call: TRBJ2-7; clone_size: -; cdr3_aa: CASSYSLGSGSSYEQYF; cdr3_nt: TGTGCCAGCAGTTACTCGCTTGGTAGCGGGAGTAGCTACGAGCAGTACTTC
v_call: TRBV7-9; d_call: -; j_call: TRBJ2-1; clone_size: -; cdr3_aa: CASSLASGANNEQFF; cdr3_nt: TGTGCCAGCAGCTTAGCGTCAGGGGCGAACAATGAGCAGTTCTTC
v_call: TRBV14; d_call: -; j_call: TRBJ2-7; clone_size: -; cdr3_aa: CASSLPGRDYEQYF; cdr3_nt: TGTGCCAGCAGCCTTCCCGGCAGGGACTACGAGCAGTACTTC
v_call: TRBV6-2/TRBV6-3; d_call: -; j_call: TRBJ1-5; clone_size: -; cdr3_aa: CASRPGDNQPQHF; cdr3_nt: TGTGCCAGCAGGCCGGGAGACAATCAGCCCCAGCATTTT
v_call: TRBV2; d_call: TRBD1; j_call: TRBJ1-5; clone_size: many; cdr3_aa: CASILGTGGNQPQHF; cdr3_nt: TGTGCCAGCATCCTAGGGACAGGGGGCAATCAGCCCCAGCATTTT
v_call: TRBV19; d_call: -; j_call: TRBJ2-1; clone_size: -; cdr3_aa: CASSITRTAAYYEQFF; cdr3_nt: TGTGCCAGTAGTATCACTAGAACTGCCGCTTACTATGAGCAGTTCTTC
v_call: TRBV7-9; d_call: TRBD1; j_call: TRBJ2-1; clone_size: -; cdr3_aa: CASSLGTGTVNEQFF; cdr3_nt: TGTGCCAGCAGCTTGGGGACAGGGACGGTCAATGAGCAGTTCTTC
v_call: TRBV19; d_call: TRBD1; j_call: TRBJ1-1; clone_size: few; cdr3_aa: CASQPGTGKMNTEAFF; cdr3_nt: TGTGCCAGTCAGCCTGGGACAGGGAAGATGAACACTGAAGCTTTCTTT
v_call: TRBV19; d_call: -; j_call: TRBJ1-1; clone_size: -; cdr3_aa: CASSKFQGTEAFF; cdr3_nt: TGTGCCAGTTCCAAGTTCCAGGGGACTGAAGCTTTCTTT
v_call: TRBV12-3/TRBV12-4; d_call: TRBD1; j_call: TRBJ2-2; clone_size: few; cdr3_aa: CASRIPGTGAGELFF; cdr3_nt: TGTGCCAGCAGAATACCCGGGACAGGGGCCGGGGAGCTGTTTTTT
v_call: TRBV10-3; d_call: -; j_call: TRBJ2-5; clone_size: few; cdr3_aa: CAISEGPETQYF; cdr3_nt: TGTGCCATCAGTGAAGGGCCAGAGACCCAGTACTTC
v_call: TRBV6-1; d_call: TRBD2; j_call: TRBJ2-4; clone_size: -; cdr3_aa: CASRERGVLAKNIQYF; cdr3_nt: TGTGCCAGCAGGGAACGGGGGGTACTAGCCAAAAACATTCAGTACTTC